This is a list of T cell receptor beta chains from one sample in a study of cytomegalovirus exposure and HLA in healthy donors. The protocol was immunoSEQ multiplex PCR, while the TCRdb copy is restricted to in-frame clones and leaves out a portion. The sample consists of about 140,000 clones, approximately 82% of them appearing once. The sequencing input was PBMCs. The receptors stem from a man between 18 and 29 years old in good health and CMV-seropositive. The CDR3 runs from the conserved cysteine through the conserved F or W. The order of the fields is D gene, clone size, J gene, V gene, CDR3 DNA, CDR3 protein. D genes are given only for firm matches. Clone size appears in some rows only: once, few, many, or a class for an expanded clone.

.,few,TRBJ1-2,TRBV6-5,TGTGCCAGCAGTCGGCAGGGTCTGTTCGGCTACACCTTC,CASSRQGLFGYTF
.,few,TRBJ2-5,TRBV27,TGTGCCAGCAGTCGGGACTCCAAAAGGCGGGAGACCCAGTACTTC,CASSRDSKRRETQYF
.,.,TRBJ1-1,TRBV28,TGTGCCAGCAGTATCTACAGGGATACTGAAGCTTTCTTT,CASSIYRDTEAFF
TRBD2,.,TRBJ2-7,TRBV7-2,TGTGCCAGCAGCCTCCTAGCGGGAGTTCGTCCCTACGAGCAGTACTTC,CASSLLAGVRPYEQYF
TRBD1,few,TRBJ2-7,TRBV7-9,TGTTCCAGCAGCACCGGACAGGGTTTCTCCTACGAGCAGTACTTC,CSSSTGQGFSYEQYF
TRBD2,.,TRBJ2-7,TRBV19,TGTGCCAGTAGCCGGGACTACTCCTACGAGCAGTACTTC,CASSRDYSYEQYF
TRBD2,.,TRBJ2-7,TRBV7-2,TGTGCCAGCAGCTTTCTAGCGGGGATTCCTCTACGGGGCGAGCAGTACTTC,CASSFLAGIPLRGEQYF
.,once,TRBJ1-1,TRBV2,TGTGCCAGCAGGGAGAGGCTGACAGGAGCTCGAGCTTTCTTT,CASRERLTGARAFF
TRBD1,.,TRBJ2-5,TRBV6-1,TGTGCCAGCAGCACCGACAGGGACCCTAAAGAGACCCAGTACTTC,CASSTDRDPKETQYF
.,.,TRBJ1-3,TRBV28,TGTGCCAGCAGGTTTCAGAACACCATATATTTT,CASRFQNTIYF
.,.,TRBJ1-2,TRBV2,TGTGCCAGCAGTGAATCTTATGGCTACACCTTC,CASSESYGYTF
.,.,TRBJ2-7,TRBV7-9,TGTGCCAGCAGCACCCCTACCTCCTACGAGCAGTACTTC,CASSTPTSYEQYF
.,.,TRBJ2-5,TRBV29-1,TGCAGCGTCCAACCGGGAGAGACCCAGTACTTC,CSVQPGETQYF
.,.,TRBJ1-2,TRBV18,TGTGCCAGCTCACCACGAAGGCCTACCCAGGTGGACTATGGCTACACCTTC,CASSPRRPTQVDYGYTF
TRBD2,.,TRBJ2-2,TRBV12-5,TGTGCTAGTACACTAGCTGCGGGAGGGGCGAACACCGGGGAGCTGTTTTTT,CASTLAAGGANTGELFF